Shown below are 18 T cell receptor beta chains from a single sample sequenced in a study of shared clonotypes between healthy human individuals. Only in-frame clones appear in the TCRdb table, and some are missing; sequencing was by immunoSEQ multiplex PCR. The data hold over a million clones, with 96% observed a single time. Sequencing was done on a sample of naive CD4+ T cells sorted from blood. Regarding subset: CD45RA+ positively selected. The receptors here all came from a man aged 30-40 years in good health.

A single count supports this clone. V is TRBV7-9 and J is TRBJ2-6; TRBD2 matches at 14 bases. Per the germline V gene, CDR1 is SEHNR and CDR2 is FQNEAQ (reference sequence). Trimming removed 1 base from V and 2 bases from J; junction bases left unmatched: 4. The CDR3 has 19 amino acids. The DNA of the CDR3 is TGTGCCAGCAGCTTAGGGACTAGCGGGAGGACAGCTGGGGCCAACGTCCTGACTTTC. It codes for CASSLGTSGRTAGANVLTF.

The CDR3 coding sequence is TGTGCCAGCAGCTCCTCGACTAGCGGGAGCTACGAGCAGTACTTC. This encodes CASSSSTSGSYEQYF. The chain couples TRBV7-9 to TRBJ2-7; 12 bases line up with TRBD2. V trimming: 4 bases; J trimming: 3 bases; junction bases outside the gene matches: 4. The CDR3 length is 15 residues. Looked up from germline, CDR1 is SEHNR and CDR2 is FQNEAQ (reference sequence).

The gene calls are TRBV5-1 and TRBJ2-2; no definite D call. Germline V gene data show CDR1 as SGHRS and CDR2 as YFSETQ. This CDR3 has 15 residues. Trimming took 0 bases from V and 4 from J, leaving 10 bases between them. The CDR3: CASSLAPSGTGELFF. Here the CDR3 DNA reads TGCGCCAGCAGCTTGGCCCCCTCTGGCACCGGGGAGCTGTTTTTT.

CDR3 sequence (DNA): TGTGCCAGCAGCTCCGGGAGAGGGCTAGCGACGGTTTATGAGCAGTTCTTC. Protein: CASSSGRGLATVYEQFF. The chain carries TRBV27 and TRBJ2-1; tentatively, D is TRBD2 (6 bases). The CDR3 length is 17 residues. Trimming shortened V by 6 bases and J by 8 bases, and 26 bases separated the two germline ends. Per germline, CDR1 MNHEY and CDR2 SMNVEV (reference sequence).

V and J are TRBV5-1 and TRBJ2-1, with 7 bases identical to TRBD2. V lost 2 bases and J lost 7; bases outside the gene matches: 3. Germline V gene lookup returns CDR1 SGHRS and CDR2 YFSETQ. The CDR3 extends over 13 amino acids. The CDR3, as DNA: TGCGCCAGCAGCTTCGCGGGAGATAATGAGCAGTTCTTC. Translated: CASSFAGDNEQFF.

This clone was picked up one time. The V call is TRBV5-1, the J call TRBJ1-2, with 10 bases aligning to TRBD1. With V trimmed by 0 bases and J by 6 bases, 2 bases remained unmatched. Germline CDR1 and CDR2: SGHRS and YFSETQ. The CDR3 contains 14 residues. The CDR3 loop is CASSLGQGADGYTF. The CDR3 DNA sequence: TGCGCCAGCAGCTTGGGACAGGGGGCTGATGGCTACACCTTC.

This chain connects TRBV6-5 to TRBJ1-2, with D perhaps matching TRBD1 (6 bases). CDR3 length equals 15 residues. Germline V gene data show CDR1 as MNHEY and CDR2 as SVGAGI. V dropped 6 bases and J dropped 4 bases, with 18 bases sitting between them. CDR3 in amino acids: CASRGGRSITYGYTF. The CDR3 coding sequence is TGTGCCAGCAGGGGGGGGCGAAGTATCACCTATGGCTACACCTTC.

The chain uses TRBV29-1 and TRBJ2-5; 9 positions match TRBD1. The CDR3 has 13 residues. V was clipped by 6 bases and J by 3 bases; unmatched bases: 5. CDR1 and CDR2 from the germline V gene are SQVTM and ANQGSEA. CDR3 protein: CSVPGQGKETQYF. DNA for the CDR3: TGCAGCGTACCGGGACAGGGCAAAGAGACCCAGTACTTC.

This clone was seen more than once but under ten times. The sample holds other DNA sequences that translate to the same CDR3. The V call is TRBV28, the J call TRBJ1-5, with 8 bases that match TRBD1. Trimming took 6 bases from V and 1 from J; bases not matched to a gene: 5. The CDR3 is made up of 15 amino acids. Germline-derived CDR1 and CDR2 are MDHEN and SYDVKM. The CDR3 coding sequence is TGTGCCAGCAGGTCCACAGGGGGGAGCAATCAGCCCCAGCATTTT. The encoded protein is CASRSTGGSNQPQHF.

This clone was picked up one time. J is TRBJ1-3 and V is TRBV27, with 7 bases lining up with TRBD1. The CDR3 extends over 16 amino acids. V was pared by 5 bases and J by 5 bases, with 12 bases of the junction left unmatched. The germline V gene encodes CDR1 MNHEY and CDR2 SMNVEV (reference sequence). In nucleotides, the CDR3 is TGTGCCAGCAGTCCCGAAGGAAGGGGGCTAAGAAACACCATATATTTT. It specifies CASSPEGRGLRNTIYF.

This clone was seen a handful of times. The sample contains more than one DNA sequence encoding this CDR3. The chain links TRBV15 to TRBJ2-1; no definite D call. This CDR3 spans 13 amino acids. Trimming shortened V by 2 bases and J by 4 bases, and 6 bases separated the two germline ends. Germline values: CDR1 LNHNV, CDR2 YYDKDF (reference sequence). CDR3 region: CATSRRLYNEQFF. The CDR3 DNA is TGTGCCACCAGCAGAAGGTTATACAATGAGCAGTTCTTC.

V and J are TRBV6-1 and TRBJ2-1; 9 nucleotides agree with TRBD1. CDR1 is MNHNS and CDR2 is SASEGT in the germline V gene. The V and J ends lost 6 bases and 2 bases, in that order; junction bases with no gene match: 5. The CDR3 sequence is 15 residues long. The CDR3 nucleotides read TGTGCCAGCAGAGCTGGACAGGGGACCTACAATGAGCAGTTCTTC. It yields the protein CASRAGQGTYNEQFF.

The gene calls are TRBV4-2 and TRBJ2-2; 11 nucleotides line up with TRBD2. The CDR3 length is 17 residues. Trimming took 6 bases from V and 4 from J; bases not matched to a gene: 10. Germline-derived CDR1 and CDR2 are LGHNA and YNFKEQ. CDR3 sequence reads: CASRPVSGRAGTGELFF. DNA for the CDR3: TGTGCCAGCAGGCCGGTTAGCGGGAGGGCCGGCACCGGGGAGCTGTTTTTT.

J is TRBJ2-1 and V is TRBV5-4; 15 bases are shared with TRBD2. Germline V gives CDR1 SGHNT, CDR2 YYREEE (reference sequence). Trimming at V came to 5 bases and at J to 8 bases, leaving 2 bases not matched to a gene. The CDR3 covers 14 residues. The CDR3 coding sequence is TGTGCCAGCAGGGGACTAGCGGGAGGAGATGAGCAGTTCTTC. This gives the protein CASRGLAGGDEQFF.

The chain carries TRBV11-1 and TRBJ1-3; D might be TRBD1 (5 bases). The CDR3 has 14 amino acids. Germline CDR1 and CDR2: SGHAT and FQDESV (reference sequence). V gave up 5 bases and J gave up 0 bases, with 8 bases separating them. CDR3 protein: CASSQDTSGNTIYF. Written as DNA, the CDR3 is TGTGCCAGCAGCCAGGACACCTCTGGAAACACCATATATTTT.

The table lists this clone with a count of one. The gene calls are TRBV27 and TRBJ1-1, with D unclear. Germline loops: CDR1 MNHEY, CDR2 SMNVEV (reference sequence). Between the trimmed V and J ends, which lost 3 bases and 5 bases, there was a span of 16 bases. The CDR3 runs 15 residues. DNA of the CDR3: TGTGCCAGCAGTTTTTACGCCCCGGAGGTGACTGAAGCTTTCTTT. It encodes CASSFYAPEVTEAFF.

The rearrangement uses TRBV28 and TRBJ2-5, with D tentatively TRBD1 (6 bases). The germline gives CDR1 MDHEN, CDR2 SYDVKM. Trimming left V 6 bases short and J 1 base short, with 15 bases between. The CDR3 is 15 residues long. The CDR3 protein is CASRSPQGSQETQYF. CDR3 bases: TGTGCCAGCAGGTCACCACAGGGTTCCCAAGAGACCCAGTACTTC.

The chain is built from TRBV9 and TRBJ1-1; perhaps TRBD1 as D (6 bases). V was shortened by 3 bases and J by 2 bases, with 20 bases between the two germline ends. The CDR3 is 17 amino acids. From germline, CDR1 is SGDLS and CDR2 YYNGEE. The CDR3, as DNA: TGTGCCAGCAGCGCCAGACAGGAAACCCTCCTAAACACTGAAGCTTTCTTT. Its translation: CASSARQETLLNTEAFF.